This entry concerns a single TCR beta chain. To make TCR beta libraries, researchers used iRepertoire HTBI primers and Arm-PCR of CDR3 regions. Using its own MiXCR run on the multiplex PCR reads, TCRdb lists one record per CDR3 protein. This table has some 350,000 distinct CDR3 sequences, around 15% appearing once. This CDR3 contains 19 residues. V was pared by 0 bases and J by 4 bases, with 22 bases between. Germline assignment: CDR1 SGHDN and CDR2 FVKESK. This record belongs to a study of regulatory T cells in long-lasting Graves disease. Time point specified: newly diagnosed GD, antithyroid drugs for less than 3 months. Isolated PBMC RNA provided the starting material for the TCR library. Another study also made use of these data, one on T cells in Graves' hyperthyroidism and ophthalmopathy. According to that study: Exclusions: uncontrolled infection, other autoimmune disease, pregnancy, lactation. Initially, a first-round RT-PCR of the TCR CDR3 employed the HTBI primer set. In the analysis, a 13 V-J model separated ophthalmopathy from stable hyperthyroidism.

This TCR derives from a woman younger than 35 with Graves disease. The V and J genes are TRBV14 and TRBJ2-1; D remains ambiguous. Here the sequenced sample was peripheral blood mononuclear cells (PBMCs), taken at new diagnosis, from a patient treated with antithyroid drugs. The CDR3 here is CASSQDLLASESLYNEQFF. The CDR3 coding sequence is TGTGCCAGCAGCCAAGATCTTTTGGCCAGCGAGTCTCTTTACAATGAGCAGTTCTTC. Looking up the rest from reference TRBV14 and TRBJ2-1 gives the full variable domain: EAGVTQFPSHSVIEKGQTVTLRCDPISGHDNLYWYRRVMGKEIKFLLHFVKESKQDESGMPNNRFLAERTGGTYSTLKVQPAELEDSGVYFCASSQDLLASESLYNEQFFGPGTRLTVL.